This T cell receptor beta chain is from a study of CD8 T cells in ankylosing spondylitis. Libraries for TCR beta were made by quantitative 5'-RACE with molecular barcodes. One entry per CDR3 protein results from TCRdb running MiXCR on the 5' RACE reads. Of about 540,000 distinct CDR3 sequences listed, roughly 13% are singletons. For this clonotype: The antigen is undetermined.

Study-level findings and limits: According to the report, clones linked to the disease were significantly enriched in matched synovial fluid samples taken from ankylosing spondylitis patients. Peripheral blood samples showed relatively rare disease-linked clones, and these clones were CD8+. Made up of about eight highly homologous variants, a TCR beta motif appeared characteristic of ankylosing spondylitis blood. Some motif variants had been reported before (in reactive arthritis synovial fluid and blood).

The CDR3 runs to 13 residues. V shed 1 base and J shed 6 bases, with 10 bases lying between them. CDR1 and CDR2 from the germline V gene are DFQATT and SNEGSKA (reference sequence). The specimen was blood, either unsorted or a sorted T cell fraction (not recorded which). This chain uses TRBV20-1 with TRBJ1-5; a weak D match, TRBD1 (6 bases). This receptor was taken from a male donor with ankylosing spondylitis. CDR3 region: CSARGSQGQPQHF. CDR3 bases: TGCAGTGCTAGAGGTTCACAGGGTCAGCCCCAGCATTTT.